This is a list of T cell receptor beta chains from one sample in a study of blood T cells in healthy people across ages. TCRdb recomputed calls from the 5' RACE reads with MiXCR, one row per CDR3 protein. In the table there are nearly 800,000 distinct CDR3 sequences, 25% of which are singletons. This sample was also put to use in a study of T cells of mothers and their children.

Specimen: blood. The receptors here all came from a boy between 10 and 17 years old in good health. Both conserved end residues are part of each CDR3. Fields, in order: clone size, V gene, D gene, J gene, CDR3 protein, CDR3 DNA. A D gene is named only where the DNA matches it firmly. The size of a clone is reported for some rows only, either as once, few or many, or as a class for expanded clones.

few	TRBV5-4	-	TRBJ1-2	CASSTDGSDYGYTF	TGTGCCAGCAGCACGGACGGATCGGACTATGGCTACACCTTC
few	TRBV20-1	-	TRBJ2-6	CSARRDTYSGANVLTF	TGCAGTGCTAGGCGGGACACCTACTCTGGGGCCAACGTCCTGACTTTC
-	TRBV29-1	TRBD2	TRBJ2-1	CSVLPVPGLAGDGYNEQFF	TGCAGCGTTTTGCCTGTTCCGGGACTAGCGGGAGACGGGTACAATGAGCAGTTCTTC
once	TRBV11-2	-	TRBJ2-5	CASSLGDGGHRQETQYF	TGTGCCAGCAGCTTAGGAGACGGAGGTCACAGACAAGAGACCCAGTACTTC
few	TRBV15	-	TRBJ2-5	CATSRVLMPGETQYF	TGTGCCACCAGCAGAGTCTTAATGCCGGGGGAGACCCAGTACTTC
-	TRBV7-4	TRBD2	TRBJ2-1	CASIPGLAGINSYNEQFF	TGTGCCAGCATCCCGGGACTAGCGGGGATAAATTCCTACAATGAGCAGTTCTTC
-	TRBV30	-	TRBJ1-3	CAWEWTGGNTIYF	TGTGCCTGGGAATGGACCGGTGGAAACACCATATATTTT
-	TRBV28	-	TRBJ2-7	CASSPLPGAGAYEQYF	TGTGCCAGCAGTCCCCTCCCAGGGGCCGGGGCGTACGAGCAGTACTTC
few	TRBV29-1	-	TRBJ2-7	CSVADLGGSPSYYEQYF	TGCAGCGTTGCTGACCTCGGGGGTTCCCCCTCCTATTACGAGCAGTACTTC
few	TRBV30	TRBD1	TRBJ1-2	CAWSRQGELGYTF	TGTGCCTGGAGTAGACAGGGGGAACTAGGCTACACCTTC
-	TRBV29-1	-	TRBJ2-7	CSVEVGGWGSYEQYF	TGCAGCGTTGAAGTCGGGGGTTGGGGCTCCTACGAGCAGTACTTC
-	TRBV7-8	-	TRBJ1-4	CASSLRGRTNEKLFF	TGTGCCAGCAGCTTACGCGGTAGGACTAATGAAAAACTGTTTTTT
few	TRBV20-1	TRBD2	TRBJ2-1	CSAPRGSSYNEQFF	TGCAGTGCACCGCGGGGGAGCTCCTACAATGAGCAGTTCTTC
-	TRBV29-1	TRBD1	TRBJ2-3	CSDTQQGAGDTQYF	TGCAGCGATACCCAACAGGGGGCAGGAGATACGCAGTATTTT
-	TRBV29-1	TRBD1	TRBJ2-7	CSVARADREPYEQYF	TGCAGCGTTGCCCGGGCGGACAGGGAACCCTACGAGCAGTACTTC
few	TRBV9	-	TRBJ1-4	CASSVGQINEKLFF	TGTGCCAGCAGCGTTGGGCAGATCAATGAAAAACTGTTTTTT
few	TRBV30	TRBD2	TRBJ2-2	CAWKRTRSAGELFF	TGTGCCTGGAAGAGGACTAGGAGTGCCGGGGAGCTGTTTTTT
-	TRBV7-9	-	TRBJ2-7	CASSPETISYEQYF	TGTGCCAGCAGCCCCGAGACTATCTCCTACGAGCAGTACTTC
-	TRBV5-5	-	TRBJ1-6	CASSFYNSPLHF	TGTGCCAGCAGCTTCTATAATTCACCCCTCCACTTT
-	TRBV28	-	TRBJ2-5	CASSSRDHRETQYF	TGTGCCAGCAGTTCGCGGGACCACCGGGAGACCCAGTACTTC
few	TRBV27	-	TRBJ1-2	CASSSPGLGYGYTF	TGTGCCAGCAGTTCCCCGGGGCTGGGTTATGGCTACACCTTC
-	TRBV20-1	-	TRBJ2-5	CSASLQTGETQYF	TGCAGTGCCTCGCTCCAGACGGGCGAGACCCAGTACTTC
few	TRBV4-3	-	TRBJ1-3	CASSPGGRSSSGNTIYF	TGCGCCAGCAGCCCCGGGGGAAGGAGTTCGTCGGGAAACACCATATATTTT